This TCR beta chain derives from a study of blood T cell repertoires in COVID-19. Germline CDR1 is LGHDT and CDR2 is YNNKEL (reference sequence). With 0 bases removed from V and 8 bases from J, the gap between germline ends came to 17 bases. This CDR3 is built from 16 residues. As processed by the authors: Cell counts per sample came from amplifying reference gene primers. The data were produced by immunoSEQ multiplex PCR, yet TCRdb's version contains in-frame clones alone and is incomplete. The V and J calls and clone size come from that table; D and trimming were worked out from the DNA. The sample carries 25,000 to 30,000 clones, around 90% recorded once.

The sequenced sample was peripheral blood. The receptor comes from a man in his forties or fifties with active COVID-19. The V and J genes are TRBV3-1 (or the pseudogene TRBV3-2) and TRBJ2-1; tentative D call: TRBD1 (6 bases). The CDR3: CASSQDLRDKRDEQFF. The CDR3 coding sequence is TGTGCCAGCAGCCAAGACCTCCGGGACAAGAGGGATGAGCAGTTCTTC.